Shown below are 28 T cell receptor beta chains from a single sample sequenced in a study of blood T cell repertoires in COVID-19. TCRdb's table, derived via immunoSEQ multiplex PCR, lists solely in-frame clones and lacks some. The sample lists some 80,000 clones; 75% to 90% were seen once. Sequencing was performed on peripheral blood. The receptors were gathered from a human donor in a cohort sampled during active COVID-19.

This clone has a handful of counts. CDR3 region: CASSYSGTGNYGYTF. The DNA of the CDR3 is TGTGCCAGCAGTTACTCCGGGACAGGCAACTATGGCTACACCTTC. The V and J genes are TRBV6-5 and TRBJ1-2; 8 bases match TRBD1. The trim removed 0 bases at V and 2 bases at J, leaving 2 bases unmatched. Germline CDR1 MNHEY, CDR2 SVGAGI. The CDR3 extends over 15 amino acids.

This chain joins TRBV2 and TRBJ2-3; TRBD2 aligns across 12 bases. CDR1 and CDR2 (germline): SNHLY, FYNNEI. The ends lost 11 bases at V and 6 bases at J; junction bases unmatched: 12. The CDR3 runs to 15 residues. Written as DNA, the CDR3 is TGTGCCCGACAGCGGACTAGCGGGGCGTCGGATACGCAGTATTTT. Its translation is CARQRTSGASDTQYF.

The V and J genes are TRBV5-1 and TRBJ2-5; D perhaps matches TRBD2 (6 bases). Germline V gene data show CDR1 as SGHRS and CDR2 as YFSETQ. Trimming removed 0 bases at V and 5 bases at J, with 11 bases between. The CDR3 totals 14 residues. The CDR3 nucleotides read TGCGCCAGCAGCTTGGCCGGGGGTGATGAGACCCAGTACTTC. This translates into CASSLAGGDETQYF.

The chain joins TRBV29-1 to TRBJ1-1, with 8 bases aligning to TRBD1. Germline V gene lookup returns CDR1 SQVTM and CDR2 ANQGSEA. V shed 5 bases and J 3 bases; nucleotides not matched to a gene: 8. The CDR3 is made up of 14 amino acids. In nucleotides, the CDR3 is TGCAGCGTTAATGTGGCAGGGGGCTACACTGAAGCTTTCTTT. Its protein product is CSVNVAGGYTEAFF.

This clone was seen a single time. The CDR3 DNA sequence: TGTGCCAGCAGCAACAGGGGAGAGCTGGTCACCGGGGAGCTGTTTTTT. Residues: CASSNRGELVTGELFF. This sequence joins TRBV6-2 or TRBV6-3 and TRBJ2-2; 7 bases map to TRBD1. The V and J ends lost 6 bases and 4 bases, in that order; junction bases with no gene match: 11. This CDR3 region has 16 residues. The germline V gene encodes CDR1 MNHEY and CDR2 SVGEGT.

The J gene is TRBJ1-2, the V gene TRBV20-1; D is unclear. There are 13 residues in the CDR3. The germline V and J ends were trimmed by 3 bases and 8 bases, with 16 bases remaining between them. Germline V CDR1 and CDR2: DFQATT, SNEGSKA (reference sequence). The CDR3 loop is CSASLSGKLGYTF. CDR3 bases: TGCAGTGCTAGTTTGTCGGGGAAATTGGGCTACACCTTC.

The rearrangement joins TRBV2 to TRBJ2-5, with D perhaps matching TRBD1 (6 bases). The V and J ends lost 7 bases and 5 bases respectively, with 8 bases between them. The CDR3 sequence is 11 residues long. The germline gives CDR1 SNHLY, CDR2 FYNNEI. In DNA form, the CDR3 reads TGTGCCAGCACCCAGGGGGAGACCCAGTACTTC. Protein: CASTQGETQYF. Complete variable domain (other parts from reference TRBV2 and TRBJ2-5): EPEVTQTPSHQVTQMGQEVILRCVPISNHLYFYWYRQILGQKVEFLVSFYNNEISEKSEIFDDQFSVERPDGSNFTLKIRSTKLEDSAMYFCASTQGETQYFGPGTRLLVL.

V usage is TRBV5-1 and J usage is TRBJ1-1; 7 nucleotides line up with TRBD1. Germline values: CDR1 SGHRS, CDR2 YFSETQ. The CDR3 totals 13 residues. After removal of 3 bases from V and 13 bases from J, the junction contained 12 bases not matched to a gene. In nucleotides, the CDR3 is TGCGCCAGCAGCTGGTCAGAGGGGACAGATTTTTTCTTT. This encodes CASSWSEGTDFFF.

This rearrangement joins TRBV19 to TRBJ2-1; D possibly corresponds to TRBD2 (7 bases). The CDR3 contains 16 residues. The V and J ends lost 5 bases and 2 bases respectively, with 16 bases between them. The germline V gene encodes CDR1 LNHDA and CDR2 SQIVND (reference sequence). In DNA form, the CDR3 reads TGTGCCAGTAGTCTGCTCCGGGGGGCGACCTACAATGAGCAGTTCTTC. This encodes CASSLLRGATYNEQFF. Looking up the rest from reference TRBV19 and TRBJ2-1 gives the full variable domain: DGGITQSPKYLFRKEGQNVTLSCEQNLNHDAMYWYRQDPGQGLRLIYYSQIVNDFQKGDIAEGYSVSREKKESFPLTVTSAQKNPTAFYLCASSLLRGATYNEQFFGPGTRLTVL.

The rearrangement links TRBV6-5 to TRBJ2-2; D possibly corresponds to TRBD2 (6 bases). Germline CDR1 and CDR2: MNHEY and SVGAGI. CDR3 length equals 15 residues. Deletions cut 2 bases from V and 7 bases from J, with 14 bases between. CDR3 bases: TGTGCCAGCAGTTACCCTAGCGCTGGGAGCGGGGAGCTGTTTTTT. This encodes CASSYPSAGSGELFF.

The gene calls are TRBV18 and TRBJ2-5, with a weak D call TRBD2 (5 bases). Germline CDR1 is KGHSH and CDR2 is LQKENI. This CDR3 region has 14 residues. Trimming took off 7 bases at V and 5 bases at J, with 17 bases between the two ends. CDR3 coding DNA: TGTGCCAGCTTCCTGGAAGCTAGCCCGGAGACCCAGTACTTC. Protein product: CASFLEASPETQYF.

The table lists this clone with a few counts. The rearrangement joins TRBV7-9 to TRBJ1-6; D may be TRBD1 (6 bases). V dropped 6 bases and J dropped 9 bases, with 15 bases sitting between them. The CDR3 is made up of 14 amino acids. Germline loops: CDR1 SEHNR, CDR2 FQNEAQ (reference sequence). CDR3 region: CASRGQGNISPLHF. The DNA of the CDR3 is TGTGCCAGCAGGGGGCAGGGGAATATTTCACCCCTCCACTTT.

The gene calls are TRBV19 and TRBJ2-5, with D uncertain. V was clipped by 1 base and J by 4 bases, with 16 bases between them. This CDR3 is built from 16 residues. The germline gives CDR1 LNHDA, CDR2 SQIVND (reference sequence). In DNA form, the CDR3 reads TGTGCCAGTAGTATAGTCAGTGGCAGCGAATCAGAGACCCAGTACTTC. Its protein is CASSIVSGSESETQYF.

J is TRBJ2-1 and V is TRBV11-2, with 7 bases identical to TRBD2. The CDR3 is made up of 15 amino acids. Germline CDR1 reads SGHAT; CDR2 reads FQNNGV. V dropped 4 bases and J dropped 3; count of bases not matched to a gene: 6. The CDR3 protein is CASSSSGIGYNEQFF. The CDR3, as DNA: TGTGCCAGCAGCTCCAGCGGGATTGGCTACAATGAGCAGTTCTTC.

The J gene is TRBJ1-2, the V gene TRBV5-5; D is uncertain. The V end was cut by 4 bases, the J end by 4 bases, with 17 bases between. This CDR3 spans 15 amino acids. The germline V gene encodes CDR1 SGHKS and CDR2 YYEKEE (reference sequence). Written as DNA, the CDR3 is TGTGCCAGCAGCGTGTTCCCTCAGGCGTCCTATGGCTACACCTTC. This encodes CASSVFPQASYGYTF.

V usage is TRBV7-2 and J usage is TRBJ1-1, with D tentatively TRBD1 (5 bases). The V gene's germline CDR1 is SGHTA and CDR2 FQGNSA. The CDR3 runs 15 residues. Trimming pared 5 bases from V and 1 base from J, leaving 14 bases between. The CDR3, as DNA: TGTGCCAGCAGCCCCGGACACCTAAGGAACACTGAAGCTTTCTTT. Amino acid sequence: CASSPGHLRNTEAFF.

This clone was seen once. The chain is built from TRBV23-1 and TRBJ2-5; no firm D call. TRBV23-1 is placed among ORFs of uncertain function. Trimming shortened V by 0 bases and J by 0 bases, and 8 bases separated the two germline ends. The CDR3 covers 15 residues. CDR3 DNA sequence: TGCGCCAGCAGTCAATCGGGCCCGTACCAAGAGACCCAGTACTTC. The encoded protein is CASSQSGPYQETQYF.

The V and J genes are TRBV19 and TRBJ2-7; possible D gene TRBD1, 6 bases. The V and J ends lost 3 bases and 3 bases respectively, with 15 bases between them. Germline CDR1 LNHDA, CDR2 SQIVND (reference sequence). The CDR3 is made up of 15 amino acids. The CDR3 nucleotides read TGTGCCAGTAGTATGAAGGCAGGGGAGAACTACGAGCAGTACTTC. This translates into CASSMKAGENYEQYF.

The chain links TRBV24-1 to TRBJ2-3, with 15 bases fitting TRBD2. The CDR3 length is 20 residues. The V gene end was trimmed by 4 bases and the J gene end by 3 bases; junction bases not matched to a gene: 13. Germline CDR1 is KGHDR and CDR2 is SFDVKD. In DNA, the CDR3 is TGTGCCACCAGTGAATCCGGACTAGCGGGGGGGAGTAGGAGGACAGATACGCAGTATTTT. It translates to CATSESGLAGGSRRTDTQYF.

This chain connects TRBV4-1 to TRBJ2-2; 8 bases are shared with TRBD2. The junction had 10 bases not matched to a gene; V was cut back by 5 bases and J by 5 bases. The CDR3 sequence is 16 residues long. Germline V gene sequence: CDR1 MGHRA, CDR2 YSYEKL. For the CDR3, the DNA is TGCGCCAGCAGCTTAATAGCGGGATTGGCGACCGGGGAGCTGTTTTTT. It specifies CASSLIAGLATGELFF.

This sequence joins TRBV4-3 and TRBJ2-3; 7 bases map to TRBD1. With V trimmed by 2 bases and J by 4 bases, 9 bases remained unmatched. The CDR3 sequence is 16 residues long. The V gene's germline CDR1 is LGHNA and CDR2 YSLEER. CDR3 DNA: TGCGCCAGCAGCCAAAGCAATAGACAGGGTCCAGATACGCAGTATTTT. This gives the protein CASSQSNRQGPDTQYF.

This chain uses TRBV28 with TRBJ1-1, with D perhaps TRBD1 (6 bases). CDR3 size: 14 residues. Looked up from germline, CDR1 is MDHEN and CDR2 is SYDVKM. V lost 6 bases, J lost 7 bases, and 18 bases lay in between. Written as DNA, the CDR3 is TGTGCCAGCAGCCCCCCACGGGGGGCCGATGAAGCTTTCTTT. Its translation is CASSPPRGADEAFF.

The chain couples TRBV28 to TRBJ2-7; 8 bases map to TRBD2. CDR1 and CDR2 from the germline V gene are MDHEN and SYDVKM. The CDR3 consists of 16 residues. The trim removed 5 bases at V and 3 bases at J, leaving 12 bases unmatched. In DNA form, the CDR3 reads TGTGCCAGCAGTCCCCAGGGCGGGGGGATCATCTACGAGCAGTACTTC. This codes for CASSPQGGGIIYEQYF.

CDR3 coding DNA: TGTGCCAGTAGTACGGTGGCGGGAGGCCTATACAATGAGCAGTTCTTC. It translates to CASSTVAGGLYNEQFF. This sequence joins TRBV19 and TRBJ2-1, with 8 bases that match TRBD2. The CDR3 spans 16 residues. J was trimmed by 4 bases and V by 4 bases; bases with no gene match: 9. The V gene's germline CDR1 is LNHDA and CDR2 SQIVND (reference sequence).

This chain joins TRBV6-2 or TRBV6-3 and TRBJ1-2; D is perhaps TRBD1 (5 bases). CDR3 length: 15 residues. From germline, CDR1 is MNHEY and CDR2 SVGEGT. V lost 4 bases and J lost 3, with 15 bases in between. CDR3 in DNA: TGTGCCAGCAGTTCCCCAGGGACTTCCGACTATGGCTACACCTTC. As protein: CASSSPGTSDYGYTF.

The chain recombines TRBV5-1 with TRBJ2-3; no clear D. This CDR3 has 15 amino acids. Germline loops: CDR1 SGHRS, CDR2 YFSETQ. Trimming removed 5 bases at V and 0 bases at J, with 13 bases between. The CDR3 DNA reads as TGCGCCAGCAGGTCCCCCGGTACCAGCACAGATACGCAGTATTTT. Translation gives CASRSPGTSTDTQYF. Together with reference TRBV5-1 and TRBJ2-3, the CDR3 gives the full variable domain: KAGVTQTPRYLIKTRGQQVTLSCSPISGHRSVSWYQQTPGQGLQFLFEYFSETQRNKGNFPGRFSGRQFSNSRSEMNVSTLELGDSALYLCASRSPGTSTDTQYFGPGTRLTVL.

V gene TRBV7-9 combines with J gene TRBJ2-1, with 12 bases lining up with TRBD1. This CDR3 spans 16 amino acids. V was pared by 1 base and J by 8 bases, with 6 bases of the junction left unmatched. The V gene's germline CDR1 is SEHNR and CDR2 FQNEAQ (reference sequence). The CDR3 loop reads CASSLGGTGGWDEQFF. The CDR3 nucleotides are TGTGCCAGCAGCTTAGGAGGGACAGGGGGCTGGGATGAGCAGTTCTTC.

This clone ranks as medium-sized. The genes are TRBV3-1 (or the pseudogene TRBV3-2) and TRBJ1-5; weak D call: TRBD1 (5 bases). V dropped 3 bases and J dropped 4 bases, with 10 bases sitting between them. There are 14 residues in the CDR3. CDR1 is LGHDT and CDR2 is YNNKEL in the germline V gene (reference sequence). As DNA, the CDR3 is TGTGCCAGCAGCCAGACGGGACTGAATCAGCCCCAGCATTTT. This codes for CASSQTGLNQPQHF.